The rows below give T cell receptor beta chains drawn from one sample of a study of T-cell memory formation after mild COVID-19. TCRdb called the 5' RACE reads again in MiXCR, with one record for every CDR3 protein. The sample lists 200,000 to 250,000 distinct CDR3 sequences; roughly 15% were seen once. The specimen was PBMCs or a T cell subset sorted from them (not recorded which). The receptor set was obtained from a man younger than 35 who had mild COVID-19 (a few samples of this study predate the infection). Cell type and time point are not known. The CDR3 runs from the conserved cysteine through the conserved F or W. The order of the fields is clone size, D gene, V gene, J gene, CDR3 protein, CDR3 DNA. D genes are given only for firm matches. Where a row states a size, it is once, few, many or the class of an expanded clone; other rows omit it.

clone size: few
D gene: -
V gene: TRBV5-1
J gene: TRBJ2-5
CDR3 protein: CASSRTLQETQYF
CDR3 DNA: TGCGCCAGCAGTCGGACACTACAAGAGACCCAGTACTTC

clone size: few
D gene: -
V gene: TRBV20-1
J gene: TRBJ1-2
CDR3 protein: CSANAEIDPLSYGYTF
CDR3 DNA: TGCAGTGCTAACGCCGAGATTGACCCACTTAGCTATGGCTACACCTTC

clone size: -
D gene: TRBD1
V gene: TRBV7-2
J gene: TRBJ1-4
CDR3 protein: CASSLGHPGQGFGEKLFF
CDR3 DNA: TGTGCCAGCAGCTTAGGCCACCCGGGACAGGGGTTTGGCGAAAAACTGTTTTTT

clone size: -
D gene: -
V gene: TRBV4-1
J gene: TRBJ2-7
CDR3 protein: CASSQGETKYSYEQYF
CDR3 DNA: TGCGCCAGCAGCCAGGGGGAGACGAAATACTCCTACGAGCAGTACTTC

clone size: -
D gene: -
V gene: TRBV7-2
J gene: TRBJ1-1
CDR3 protein: CASSLGVLAGQQAFF
CDR3 DNA: TGTGCCAGCAGCTTAGGCGTACTGGCTGGACAGCAAGCTTTCTTT

clone size: many
D gene: -
V gene: TRBV20-1
J gene: TRBJ1-5
CDR3 protein: CSARSDSNQPQHF
CDR3 DNA: TGCAGTGCTAGATCGGATAGCAATCAGCCCCAGCATTTT

clone size: -
D gene: TRBD1
V gene: TRBV6-5
J gene: TRBJ2-3
CDR3 protein: CASSPPPGQGATDTQYF
CDR3 DNA: TGTGCCAGCAGCCCCCCTCCGGGACAGGGGGCAACAGATACGCAGTATTTT

clone size: many
D gene: -
V gene: TRBV7-2
J gene: TRBJ1-6
CDR3 protein: CASSFRTSSSYNSPLHF
CDR3 DNA: TGTGCCAGCAGCTTCAGGACCAGTAGCTCCTATAATTCACCCCTCCACTTT

clone size: many
D gene: -
V gene: TRBV29-1
J gene: TRBJ2-3
CDR3 protein: CSVVAGESTDTQYF
CDR3 DNA: TGCAGCGTTGTGGCAGGGGAAAGCACAGATACGCAGTATTTT

clone size: -
D gene: -
V gene: TRBV7-2
J gene: TRBJ2-3
CDR3 protein: CASSLVGRGSGTDTQYF
CDR3 DNA: TGTGCCAGCAGCTTAGTCGGTAGGGGGTCAGGCACAGATACGCAGTATTTT

clone size: -
D gene: TRBD1
V gene: TRBV20-1
J gene: TRBJ2-5
CDR3 protein: CSARDASTGGETQYF
CDR3 DNA: TGCAGTGCTAGAGATGCCTCGACAGGGGGAGAGACCCAGTACTTC

clone size: few
D gene: -
V gene: TRBV6-2/TRBV6-3
J gene: TRBJ2-2
CDR3 protein: CASSYSSTGPGELFF
CDR3 DNA: TGTGCCAGCAGTTACTCTTCAACAGGTCCCGGGGAGCTGTTTTTT

clone size: -
D gene: TRBD2
V gene: TRBV7-9
J gene: TRBJ2-5
CDR3 protein: CASSPLARGGTQETQYF
CDR3 DNA: TGTGCCAGCAGCCCCCTGGCGAGGGGAGGGACTCAAGAGACCCAGTACTTC

clone size: -
D gene: -
V gene: TRBV7-8
J gene: TRBJ1-5
CDR3 protein: CASSPSTSPKAQHF
CDR3 DNA: TGTGCCAGCAGTCCCTCGACTTCTCCGAAAGCCCAGCATTTT

clone size: few
D gene: TRBD2
V gene: TRBV12-3/TRBV12-4
J gene: TRBJ2-5
CDR3 protein: CASSFGGLAETQYF
CDR3 DNA: TGTGCCAGCAGTTTTGGAGGACTAGCGGAGACCCAGTACTTC

clone size: -
D gene: TRBD2
V gene: TRBV5-1
J gene: TRBJ2-2
CDR3 protein: CASSLIGLAGANTGELFF
CDR3 DNA: TGCGCCAGCAGCTTAATCGGACTAGCGGGGGCGAACACCGGGGAGCTGTTTTTT

clone size: -
D gene: -
V gene: TRBV12-3/TRBV12-4
J gene: TRBJ2-1
CDR3 protein: CASSPLRGTNEQFF
CDR3 DNA: TGTGCCAGCAGCCCCCTCCGGGGAACTAATGAGCAGTTCTTC

clone size: -
D gene: TRBD2
V gene: TRBV7-9
J gene: TRBJ2-3
CDR3 protein: CASSSSGGAIDTQYF
CDR3 DNA: TGTGCCAGCAGCTCTAGCGGGGGGGCAATAGATACGCAGTATTTT

clone size: many
D gene: -
V gene: TRBV7-6
J gene: TRBJ2-2
CDR3 protein: CASSLYGTGELFF
CDR3 DNA: TGTGCCAGCAGCTTATATGGCACCGGGGAGCTGTTTTTT

clone size: -
D gene: TRBD2
V gene: TRBV5-4
J gene: TRBJ2-1
CDR3 protein: CASVGTGGDEQFF
CDR3 DNA: TGTGCCAGCGTCGGGACGGGGGGGGACGAGCAGTTCTTC

clone size: few
D gene: TRBD1
V gene: TRBV20-1
J gene: TRBJ1-5
CDR3 protein: CSARQGAGGPQHF
CDR3 DNA: TGCAGTGCGCGACAGGGGGCGGGTGGGCCCCAGCATTTT

clone size: -
D gene: -
V gene: TRBV29-1
J gene: TRBJ1-3
CDR3 protein: CSGGDSGNTIYF
CDR3 DNA: TGCAGCGGGGGGGACTCTGGAAACACCATATATTTT

clone size: few
D gene: TRBD1
V gene: TRBV7-2
J gene: TRBJ1-2
CDR3 protein: CASSSDRGPYGYTF
CDR3 DNA: TGTGCCAGCAGCTCAGACAGGGGGCCCTATGGCTACACCTTC

clone size: -
D gene: TRBD1
V gene: TRBV5-1
J gene: TRBJ2-5
CDR3 protein: CASSRGQGGQETQYF
CDR3 DNA: TGCGCCAGCAGTAGAGGACAGGGGGGCCAAGAGACCCAGTACTTC

clone size: few
D gene: TRBD1
V gene: TRBV7-2
J gene: TRBJ2-2
CDR3 protein: CASSLQGAHTGELFF
CDR3 DNA: TGTGCCAGCAGCTTACAGGGGGCGCACACCGGGGAGCTGTTTTTT

clone size: -
D gene: TRBD2
V gene: TRBV24-1
J gene: TRBJ2-5
CDR3 protein: CATSDPGLAGKQETQYF
CDR3 DNA: TGTGCCACCAGTGATCCCGGACTAGCGGGGAAGCAAGAGACCCAGTACTTC

clone size: -
D gene: -
V gene: TRBV20-1
J gene: TRBJ1-5
CDR3 protein: CSATRNGGDQPQHF
CDR3 DNA: TGCAGTGCCACCCGGAACGGCGGGGATCAGCCCCAGCATTTT

clone size: few
D gene: -
V gene: TRBV5-4
J gene: TRBJ2-2
CDR3 protein: CASSWPGPDTGELFF
CDR3 DNA: TGTGCCAGCAGCTGGCCCGGACCAGACACCGGGGAGCTGTTTTTT

clone size: -
D gene: TRBD2
V gene: TRBV7-3
J gene: TRBJ2-3
CDR3 protein: CASSLNAGGPYTQYF
CDR3 DNA: TGTGCCAGCAGCTTAAACGCGGGGGGGCCGTATACGCAGTATTTT

clone size: -
D gene: TRBD1
V gene: TRBV7-2
J gene: TRBJ1-6
CDR3 protein: CASSSGQAWEYSPLHF
CDR3 DNA: TGTGCCAGCAGCTCGGGACAGGCGTGGGAGTACTCACCCCTCCACTTT

clone size: few
D gene: -
V gene: TRBV3-1
J gene: TRBJ1-2
CDR3 protein: CASSHSRGYTF
CDR3 DNA: TGTGCCAGCAGCCATTCGCGGGGCTACACCTTC

clone size: -
D gene: -
V gene: TRBV4-3
J gene: TRBJ2-6
CDR3 protein: CASSQEVAGANVLTF
CDR3 DNA: TGCGCCAGCAGCCAAGAGGTGGCTGGGGCCAACGTCCTGACTTTC

clone size: few
D gene: -
V gene: TRBV11-1
J gene: TRBJ1-1
CDR3 protein: CASSLPTGLGSTEAFF
CDR3 DNA: TGTGCCAGCAGCTTACCCACAGGGTTAGGGTCCACTGAAGCTTTCTTT

clone size: -
D gene: -
V gene: TRBV20-1
J gene: TRBJ2-3
CDR3 protein: CSARDPAGAGDTQYF
CDR3 DNA: TGCAGTGCTAGAGATCCTGCGGGGGCGGGAGATACGCAGTATTTT

clone size: -
D gene: TRBD1
V gene: TRBV12-3/TRBV12-4
J gene: TRBJ1-2
CDR3 protein: CASSQTGVGGYTF
CDR3 DNA: TGTGCCAGCAGCCAGACAGGGGTCGGCGGCTACACCTTC

clone size: -
D gene: TRBD1
V gene: TRBV7-8
J gene: TRBJ2-5
CDR3 protein: CASSLTRGLGETQYF
CDR3 DNA: TGTGCCAGCAGCTTAACCAGGGGGCTCGGAGAGACCCAGTACTTC

clone size: many
D gene: -
V gene: TRBV15
J gene: TRBJ2-1
CDR3 protein: CATSRDQGTRLF
CDR3 DNA: TGTGCCACCAGCAGAGATCAAGGGACGCGGTTGTTC

clone size: many
D gene: TRBD1
V gene: TRBV7-2
J gene: TRBJ1-1
CDR3 protein: CASSSQGATEAFF
CDR3 DNA: TGTGCCAGCAGCTCCCAGGGGGCGACTGAAGCTTTCTTT

clone size: -
D gene: -
V gene: TRBV20-1
J gene: TRBJ1-5
CDR3 protein: CSARTPNQPQHF
CDR3 DNA: TGCAGTGCTAGGACACCGAATCAGCCCCAGCATTTT

clone size: few
D gene: -
V gene: TRBV4-1
J gene: TRBJ1-3
CDR3 protein: CASSQEESSLGVGDCTIYF
CDR3 DNA: TGCGCCAGCAGCCAAGAGGAATCGTCGCTCGGGGTGGGCGATTGCACCATATATTTT

clone size: few
D gene: -
V gene: TRBV5-6
J gene: TRBJ1-1
CDR3 protein: CASSLALRATEAFF
CDR3 DNA: TGTGCCAGCAGCTTGGCGCTCAGGGCCACTGAAGCTTTCTTT

clone size: -
D gene: -
V gene: TRBV12-3/TRBV12-4
J gene: TRBJ1-6
CDR3 protein: CASGPRFSSYNSPLHF
CDR3 DNA: TGTGCCAGCGGACCCCGATTCAGCTCCTATAATTCACCCCTCCACTTT

clone size: few
D gene: TRBD2
V gene: TRBV6-5
J gene: TRBJ2-3
CDR3 protein: CASMGGTPSTDTQYF
CDR3 DNA: TGTGCCAGCATGGGGGGGACCCCTAGCACAGATACGCAGTATTTT

clone size: -
D gene: TRBD1
V gene: TRBV11-3
J gene: TRBJ2-3
CDR3 protein: CASSLVAGGLDTQYF
CDR3 DNA: TGTGCCAGCAGCTTGGTGGCAGGGGGCTTAGATACGCAGTATTTT

clone size: -
D gene: -
V gene: TRBV5-1
J gene: TRBJ1-2
CDR3 protein: CASSFEGLGYTF
CDR3 DNA: TGCGCCAGCAGCTTCGAGGGTTTGGGCTACACCTTC

clone size: few
D gene: TRBD1
V gene: TRBV20-1
J gene: TRBJ1-2
CDR3 protein: CSAWDRGTSYTF
CDR3 DNA: TGCAGTGCCTGGGACAGGGGAACGAGCTACACCTTC

clone size: many
D gene: -
V gene: TRBV12-3/TRBV12-4
J gene: TRBJ2-1
CDR3 protein: CASSLLGGYNEQFF
CDR3 DNA: TGTGCCAGCAGTTTGCTGGGGGGTTACAATGAGCAGTTCTTC

clone size: -
D gene: TRBD1
V gene: TRBV18
J gene: TRBJ1-1
CDR3 protein: CASSPRGLPMNTEAFF
CDR3 DNA: TGTGCCAGCTCACCTAGGGGGCTCCCGATGAACACTGAAGCTTTCTTT

clone size: -
D gene: -
V gene: TRBV20-1
J gene: TRBJ1-5
CDR3 protein: CSARALGGANQPQHF
CDR3 DNA: TGCAGTGCTAGAGCCCTGGGAGGGGCAAATCAGCCCCAGCATTTT

clone size: -
D gene: TRBD1
V gene: TRBV6-5
J gene: TRBJ1-3
CDR3 protein: CASNDRGGGNTIYF
CDR3 DNA: TGTGCCAGCAACGACAGGGGCGGTGGAAACACCATATATTTT

clone size: -
D gene: TRBD2
V gene: TRBV11-1
J gene: TRBJ2-3
CDR3 protein: CASSLGAGGPYTQYF
CDR3 DNA: TGTGCCAGCAGCTTAGGTGCGGGGGGGCCTTATACGCAGTATTTT